Listed below are T cell receptor beta chains from one sample, sequenced in a study of beta chain features in type 1 diabetes. Assay: immunoSEQ multiplex PCR; the TCRdb copy retains only in-frame clones and omits some. The sample yields under 300,000 clones, less than 35% seen once. Material for sequencing was central memory CD4+ T cells from blood. Receptors were obtained from a man aged 25-40 years in good health. The CDR3 runs from the conserved cysteine through the conserved F or W. Fields, in order: V gene, D gene, clone size, J gene, CDR3 protein, CDR3 DNA. The D gene is left open where the match is weak. The listing skips clone size in some rows; elsewhere it reads once, few, many or a size class.

TRBV25-1	TRBD1	few	TRBJ1-6	CASSSTNRGMDSPLHF	TGTGCCAGCAGTTCCACGAACAGGGGAATGGATTCACCCCTCCACTTT
TRBV5-4	TRBD2	NA	TRBJ2-2	CASSSRRAGGPGELFF	TGTGCCAGCAGCTCCCGGAGAGCGGGAGGTCCCGGGGAGCTGTTTTTT
TRBV2	TRBD1	NA	TRBJ1-2	CASSEGQGSYGYTF	TGTGCCAGCAGTGAGGGACAGGGGTCCTATGGCTACACCTTC
TRBV11-2	TRBD1	NA	TRBJ2-3	CASSLRQGLSTDTQYF	TGTGCCAGCAGCTTGAGACAGGGTCTATCCACAGATACGCAGTATTTT
TRBV30	TRBD1	NA	TRBJ2-7	CAWTGGAYEQYF	TGTGCCTGGACAGGGGGCGCCTACGAGCAGTACTTC
TRBV18	TRBD1	few	TRBJ1-4	CASSPPTGREKLFF	TGTGCCAGCTCACCACCGACAGGGCGTGAAAAACTGTTTTTT
TRBV7-2	TRBD1	NA	TRBJ2-7	CASSLGGTGKSYEQYF	TGTGCCAGCAGCTTAGGAGGGACAGGCAAATCCTACGAGCAGTACTTC
TRBV4-3	NA	NA	TRBJ2-5	CASSQDHRPGETQYF	TGCGCCAGCAGCCAAGATCACAGGCCAGGGGAGACCCAGTACTTC
TRBV11-2	NA	NA	TRBJ2-3	CASRRDSHTDTQYF	TGTGCCAGTAGGCGGGACAGCCATACAGATACGCAGTATTTT
TRBV28	NA	NA	TRBJ2-1	CASSFRGAKGLNEQFF	TGTGCCAGCAGTTTTCGGGGGGCTAAAGGCCTCAATGAGCAGTTCTTC
TRBV5-4	NA	NA	TRBJ2-6	CASSLSAGANVLTF	TGTGCCAGCAGCTTGTCGGCTGGGGCCAACGTCCTGACTTTC
TRBV6-1	NA	few	TRBJ2-7	CASSEDPLREQYF	TGTGCCAGCAGTGAAGACCCCCTCCGGGAGCAGTACTTC
TRBV30	NA	NA	TRBJ2-7	CAWSRTGTEQYF	TGTGCCTGGAGCCGAACAGGGACTGAACAGTACTTC
TRBV7-9	NA	NA	TRBJ2-7	CASSPGLSYEQYF	TGTGCCAGCAGCCCCGGACTCTCCTACGAGCAGTACTTC
TRBV7-8	TRBD2	NA	TRBJ2-7	CASSTLLTGGSYEQYF	TGTGCCAGCAGCACCCTATTGACGGGGGGTTCCTACGAGCAGTACTTC
TRBV5-1	NA	NA	TRBJ2-6	CASSPDGSGANVLTF	TGCGCCAGCAGCCCGGACGGGTCTGGGGCCAACGTCCTGACTTTC
TRBV30	NA	NA	TRBJ2-2	CAWSRVRANTGELFF	TGTGCCTGGAGTAGGGTCAGGGCGAACACCGGGGAGCTGTTTTTT
TRBV28	TRBD2	NA	TRBJ2-5	CASSSLASGETQYF	TGTGCCAGCAGTTCACTAGCGTCTGGAGAGACCCAGTACTTC
TRBV10-3	NA	NA	TRBJ1-2	CAIRDRANYGYTF	TGTGCCATCAGGGACAGAGCTAACTATGGCTACACCTTC
TRBV11-2	TRBD2	few	TRBJ2-1	CASSTSGSSNEQFF	TGTGCCAGCAGCACTAGCGGGAGCTCCAATGAGCAGTTCTTC
TRBV7-6	NA	NA	TRBJ2-3	CASSTPVGTQYF	TGTGCCAGCAGCACCCCCGTTGGTACGCAGTATTTT
TRBV7-7	NA	few	TRBJ2-3	CASSTQGSTDTQYF	TGTGCCAGCAGCACCCAGGGAAGCACAGATACGCAGTATTTT
TRBV28	TRBD1	NA	TRBJ1-1	CASSKQGRTEAFF	TGTGCCAGCAGCAAACAGGGGAGGACTGAAGCTTTCTTT
TRBV14	NA	few	TRBJ2-3	CASSQGAIITDTQYF	TGTGCCAGCAGCCAAGGGGCCATTATCACAGATACGCAGTATTTT
TRBV6-1	TRBD2	NA	TRBJ2-5	CASTGGQAGEVQYF	TGTGCCAGCACGGGGGGGCAAGCCGGGGAGGTCCAGTACTTC
TRBV5-6	NA	NA	TRBJ2-5	CASSSTGETQYF	TGTGCCAGCAGCTCGACAGGAGAGACCCAGTACTTC
TRBV28	TRBD1	NA	TRBJ1-1	CASSSPDRVNTEAFF	TGTGCCAGCAGTTCACCCGACAGGGTGAACACTGAAGCTTTCTTT
TRBV7-2	NA	NA	TRBJ2-3	CASMRAGTDTQYF	TGTGCCAGTATGAGGGCTGGCACAGATACGCAGTATTTT
TRBV18	NA	NA	TRBJ2-5	CASSLNRDIQETQYF	TGTGCCAGCTCACTAAACCGGGACATACAAGAGACCCAGTACTTC
TRBV7-2	NA	NA	TRBJ1-5	CASSSETSQPQHF	TGTGCCAGCAGCTCGGAGACAAGTCAGCCCCAGCATTTT
TRBV28	TRBD1	NA	TRBJ2-4	CASSNRDRLAKNIQYF	TGTGCCAGCAGTAACAGGGACAGGCTAGCCAAAAACATTCAGTACTTC
TRBV11-2	TRBD2	NA	TRBJ2-5	CASSLSGGQETQYF	TGTGCCAGCAGCTTAAGCGGGGGCCAAGAGACCCAGTACTTC
TRBV28	NA	NA	TRBJ2-3	CASSLWDGRTDTQYF	TGTGCCAGCAGTTTATGGGACGGGCGCACAGATACGCAGTATTTT